The rows below give T cell receptor beta chains drawn from one sample of a study of identical twins. TCRdb used MiXCR to reprocess the 5' RACE reads, holding one entry per CDR3 protein. The sample lists nearly 200,000 distinct CDR3 sequences, about 16% occurring once. The data were also submitted as part of a second study, on T cells expressing NK-cell markers.

Sequencing was carried out using CD8+ T cells sorted from blood. These receptors were obtained from a woman aged 18-29 years in good health. Each CDR3 is given with its conserved first and last residue. The D gene is left open where the match is weak. The listing skips clone size in some rows; elsewhere it reads once, few, many or a size class.

j_gene: TRBJ2-1
abundance: once
v_gene: TRBV7-9
d_gene: .
CDR3nt: TGTGCCAGCAGGGACGAGAAGGATGAGCAGTTCTTC
CDR3aa: CASRDEKDEQFF

j_gene: TRBJ2-2
abundance: few
v_gene: TRBV7-9
d_gene: .
CDR3nt: TGTGCCAGCAGCTTGGGGGGGCACACCGGGGAGCTGTTTTTT
CDR3aa: CASSLGGHTGELFF

j_gene: TRBJ1-5
abundance: few
v_gene: TRBV5-6
d_gene: .
CDR3nt: TGTGCCAGCAGCTTGGGGAGTTTATCAAATCAGCCCCAGCATTTT
CDR3aa: CASSLGSLSNQPQHF

j_gene: TRBJ2-1
abundance: few
v_gene: TRBV25-1
d_gene: TRBD2
CDR3nt: TGTGCCAGCAGTGAATATCTAGCGGGGGGAGAGTTCTTC
CDR3aa: CASSEYLAGGEFF

j_gene: TRBJ2-7
abundance: .
v_gene: TRBV20-1
d_gene: TRBD2
CDR3nt: TGCAGTGCTAGAAGCGGACTAGCGGGATCCTACGAGCAGTACTTC
CDR3aa: CSARSGLAGSYEQYF

j_gene: TRBJ2-1
abundance: few
v_gene: TRBV5-1
d_gene: TRBD2
CDR3nt: TGCGCCAGCCAAGCGGGGCCGAGCTCCTACAATGAGCAGTTCTTC
CDR3aa: CASQAGPSSYNEQFF

j_gene: TRBJ2-1
abundance: few
v_gene: TRBV7-6
d_gene: .
CDR3nt: TGTGCCAGCCGGGACGCAACTTACAATGAGCAGTTCTTC
CDR3aa: CASRDATYNEQFF

j_gene: TRBJ1-4
abundance: .
v_gene: TRBV27
d_gene: .
CDR3nt: TGTGCCAGCAGTTCGTTGAAAGGGGAAAAACTGTTTTTT
CDR3aa: CASSSLKGEKLFF

j_gene: TRBJ2-3
abundance: .
v_gene: TRBV7-9
d_gene: .
CDR3nt: TGTGCCAGCAGCTTACTTACAGGGTTGGCAGATACGCAGTATTTT
CDR3aa: CASSLLTGLADTQYF

j_gene: TRBJ1-1
abundance: many
v_gene: TRBV24-1
d_gene: .
CDR3nt: TGTGCCACCAGCGCCGAGGGCGGGAACACTGAAGCTTTCTTT
CDR3aa: CATSAEGGNTEAFF

j_gene: TRBJ2-7
abundance: few
v_gene: TRBV12-3/TRBV12-4
d_gene: TRBD2
CDR3nt: TGTGCCAGCAACATACTAGCGGGAGGCATGGAGCAGTACTTC
CDR3aa: CASNILAGGMEQYF

j_gene: TRBJ2-1
abundance: .
v_gene: TRBV19
d_gene: TRBD2
CDR3nt: TGTGCCAGCACCGGGGCTAGCGGGGGACGAACCTACAATGAGCAGTTCTTC
CDR3aa: CASTGASGGRTYNEQFF

j_gene: TRBJ1-2
abundance: few
v_gene: TRBV4-3
d_gene: TRBD1
CDR3nt: TGCGCCAGCAGCCAAGGAGACAGGGGGCCCGGTGGCTACACCTTC
CDR3aa: CASSQGDRGPGGYTF

j_gene: TRBJ1-1
abundance: .
v_gene: TRBV11-2
d_gene: .
CDR3nt: TGTGCCAGCAGCTTAGAAGGAGGGATTGAAGCTTTCTTT
CDR3aa: CASSLEGGIEAFF

j_gene: TRBJ2-7
abundance: few
v_gene: TRBV3-1
d_gene: TRBD2
CDR3nt: TGTGCCAGCGGGCAGTTCACTAGCGGGAGTATCGAGCAGTACTTC
CDR3aa: CASGQFTSGSIEQYF

j_gene: TRBJ2-7
abundance: few
v_gene: TRBV7-2
d_gene: .
CDR3nt: TGTGCCAGCAGCTTCGGCACGAGTACCTCCTACGAGCAGTACTTC
CDR3aa: CASSFGTSTSYEQYF

j_gene: TRBJ2-7
abundance: .
v_gene: TRBV12-3/TRBV12-4
d_gene: TRBD2
CDR3nt: TGTGCCAGCATTATACCCCAGGCTAGCGGGGGTGATTACTCCTACGAGCAGTACTTC
CDR3aa: CASIIPQASGGDYSYEQYF

j_gene: TRBJ2-5
abundance: few
v_gene: TRBV6-5
d_gene: .
CDR3nt: TGTGCCAGCAACAACCAAGAGACCCAGTACTTC
CDR3aa: CASNNQETQYF

j_gene: TRBJ2-2
abundance: .
v_gene: TRBV11-2
d_gene: .
CDR3nt: TGTGCCAGCAGCCAATCTTCGGGCGGGGAGCTGTTTTTT
CDR3aa: CASSQSSGGELFF

j_gene: TRBJ1-2
abundance: .
v_gene: TRBV20-1
d_gene: .
CDR3nt: TGCAGTGCTATTCACGCCTATGGCTACACCTTC
CDR3aa: CSAIHAYGYTF

j_gene: TRBJ2-3
abundance: few
v_gene: TRBV27
d_gene: .
CDR3nt: TGTGCCAGCAGTTCGATTGTGGGGTACACAGATACGCAGTATTTT
CDR3aa: CASSSIVGYTDTQYF

j_gene: TRBJ1-1
abundance: .
v_gene: TRBV7-9
d_gene: .
CDR3nt: TGTGCCAGCAGCTTACTTCCGACAGATTTGAACACTGAAGCTTTCTTT
CDR3aa: CASSLLPTDLNTEAFF

j_gene: TRBJ2-2
abundance: few
v_gene: TRBV7-9
d_gene: .
CDR3nt: TGTGCCAGCAGCTTATGGAACGGCGGGGAGCTGTTTTTT
CDR3aa: CASSLWNGGELFF

j_gene: TRBJ2-2
abundance: many
v_gene: TRBV7-9
d_gene: .
CDR3nt: TGTGCCGCAGACACCGGGGAGCTGTTTTTT
CDR3aa: CAADTGELFF

j_gene: TRBJ2-5
abundance: few
v_gene: TRBV7-2
d_gene: .
CDR3nt: TGTGCCAGCAGCTTAGAGGCGCAGGCCTCCCAAGAGACCCAGTACTTC
CDR3aa: CASSLEAQASQETQYF

j_gene: TRBJ2-5
abundance: few
v_gene: TRBV9
d_gene: TRBD2
CDR3nt: TGTGCCAGCAGCGTAACTAGCGGGCCAGCCGCGACCCAGTACTTC
CDR3aa: CASSVTSGPAATQYF

j_gene: TRBJ2-3
abundance: .
v_gene: TRBV10-3
d_gene: .
CDR3nt: TGTGCCATCAGGGACACCGGGGGCCCAGATACGCAGTATTTT
CDR3aa: CAIRDTGGPDTQYF

j_gene: TRBJ2-2
abundance: few
v_gene: TRBV7-9
d_gene: .
CDR3nt: TGTGCCAGCAGCTACCAGACGACGGTCGCGAACACCGGGGAGCTGTTTTTT
CDR3aa: CASSYQTTVANTGELFF

j_gene: TRBJ2-3
abundance: .
v_gene: TRBV30
d_gene: .
CDR3nt: TGTGCCGGGGCCTACGGGGCAGATACGCAGTATTTT
CDR3aa: CAGAYGADTQYF

j_gene: TRBJ2-5
abundance: .
v_gene: TRBV19
d_gene: TRBD2
CDR3nt: TGTGCCAGTAGTATAGAACTAGCGGGGAGCCAAGAGACCCAGTACTTC
CDR3aa: CASSIELAGSQETQYF

j_gene: TRBJ1-1
abundance: .
v_gene: TRBV6-1
d_gene: .
CDR3nt: TGTGCCAGCGGTGGTTTAGGTAGGGACTCTGAAGCTTTCTTT
CDR3aa: CASGGLGRDSEAFF

j_gene: TRBJ2-2
abundance: few
v_gene: TRBV14
d_gene: .
CDR3nt: TGTGCCAGCAGCCAAGATGCCAGAAAGATCGGGGAGCTGTTTTTT
CDR3aa: CASSQDARKIGELFF

j_gene: TRBJ2-1
abundance: few
v_gene: TRBV6-6
d_gene: .
CDR3nt: TGTGCCAGCAGTTACTCGTCAGACGGCGAGCAGTTCTTC
CDR3aa: CASSYSSDGEQFF

j_gene: TRBJ2-7
abundance: .
v_gene: TRBV7-9
d_gene: .
CDR3nt: TGTGCCAGCAGCTTAGGGCCAGTCTACGAGCAGTACTTC
CDR3aa: CASSLGPVYEQYF

j_gene: TRBJ2-1
abundance: .
v_gene: TRBV12-3/TRBV12-4
d_gene: .
CDR3nt: TGTGCCAGCAGCGGGACACCCCGGGCCAATGAGCAGTTCTTC
CDR3aa: CASSGTPRANEQFF

j_gene: TRBJ2-3
abundance: few
v_gene: TRBV7-3
d_gene: .
CDR3nt: TGTGCCAGCGGTCTCGGGGGCGGAGATACGCAGTATTTT
CDR3aa: CASGLGGGDTQYF

j_gene: TRBJ2-5
abundance: few
v_gene: TRBV6-2/TRBV6-3
d_gene: TRBD2
CDR3nt: TGTGCCAGCAGTTGCAAACTAGCGGGGGCCACCATATACCAAGAGACCCAGTACTTC
CDR3aa: CASSCKLAGATIYQETQYF

j_gene: TRBJ2-2
abundance: many
v_gene: TRBV4-3
d_gene: TRBD2
CDR3nt: TGCGCCAGCAGCCAAGGACTAGCGGGAGTTCGAACCGGGGAGCTGTTTTTT
CDR3aa: CASSQGLAGVRTGELFF

j_gene: TRBJ1-4
abundance: .
v_gene: TRBV12-3/TRBV12-4
d_gene: .
CDR3nt: TGTGCCAGCAGTTTCTGGGGGCTGGGGAATGAAAAACTGTTTTTT
CDR3aa: CASSFWGLGNEKLFF

j_gene: TRBJ2-3
abundance: .
v_gene: TRBV5-1
d_gene: .
CDR3nt: TGCGCCAGCGGCTTTTGGGGTGCAGATACGCAGTATTTT
CDR3aa: CASGFWGADTQYF

j_gene: TRBJ2-5
abundance: .
v_gene: TRBV7-2
d_gene: .
CDR3nt: TGTGCCAGCAGCCCACACAGAAGCCAAGAGACCCAGTACTTC
CDR3aa: CASSPHRSQETQYF

j_gene: TRBJ2-3
abundance: .
v_gene: TRBV11-2
d_gene: .
CDR3nt: TGTGCCAGCAGCTTAGTGGAGCGGAACGAGTTGGATACGCAGTATTTT
CDR3aa: CASSLVERNELDTQYF

j_gene: TRBJ2-7
abundance: few
v_gene: TRBV15
d_gene: TRBD2
CDR3nt: TGTGCCACCAGGCCCGGGGGGGTTTTAGAGCAGTACTTC
CDR3aa: CATRPGGVLEQYF

j_gene: TRBJ2-3
abundance: few
v_gene: TRBV7-9
d_gene: .
CDR3nt: TGTGCCAGCAGCCCCTCAGGGGGGTTCACAGATACGCAGTATTTT
CDR3aa: CASSPSGGFTDTQYF

j_gene: TRBJ2-6
abundance: .
v_gene: TRBV13
d_gene: .
CDR3nt: TGTGCCAGCAGTTTTAACCAGGGATATCTGGGAGCCAACGTCCTGACTTTC
CDR3aa: CASSFNQGYLGANVLTF

j_gene: TRBJ2-4
abundance: few
v_gene: TRBV5-1
d_gene: .
CDR3nt: TGCGCCAGCAGCTTGGGGAGGGCCGGGGTCAAAAACATTCAGTACTTC
CDR3aa: CASSLGRAGVKNIQYF

j_gene: TRBJ1-2
abundance: .
v_gene: TRBV29-1
d_gene: TRBD1
CDR3nt: TGCAGCGTTGATGACAGGGGGCCGTATGGCTACACCTTC
CDR3aa: CSVDDRGPYGYTF

j_gene: TRBJ2-7
abundance: few
v_gene: TRBV28
d_gene: .
CDR3nt: TGTGCCAGCAGTTCCCTCAGGGGCCCGCGGGGCGAGCAGTACTTC
CDR3aa: CASSSLRGPRGEQYF

j_gene: TRBJ1-5
abundance: .
v_gene: TRBV4-1
d_gene: TRBD1
CDR3nt: TGCGCCAGCAGCAAAAGACAGGGGGATCAGCCCCAGCATTTT
CDR3aa: CASSKRQGDQPQHF

j_gene: TRBJ2-3
abundance: .
v_gene: TRBV4-1
d_gene: .
CDR3nt: TGCGCCAGCAGCCAAGAGCTTATGACTAAGCGGAGTAGCACAGATACGCAGTATTTT
CDR3aa: CASSQELMTKRSSTDTQYF

j_gene: TRBJ2-7
abundance: few
v_gene: TRBV23-1
d_gene: TRBD1
CDR3nt: TGCGCCAGCTCACCAACCCGGGACAGGGCAAACGAGCAGTACTTC
CDR3aa: CASSPTRDRANEQYF

j_gene: TRBJ2-3
abundance: few
v_gene: TRBV20-1
d_gene: .
CDR3nt: TGCAGTGCTGCTAATTACAGGGTTGGGGATACGCAGTATTTT
CDR3aa: CSAANYRVGDTQYF